The present entry profiles one T cell receptor beta chain with its context. Repertoires were generated with immunoSEQ multiplex PCR, while TCRdb's copy carries only in-frame clones and drops some. The table shows fewer than 45,000 clones, with about 90% occurring only once. CDR3 length: 16 residues. The data were taken from a study of OX40 agonist ivuxolimab in advanced cancers. Study-wide background: Every 2 weeks, patients got intravenous ivuxolimab at one of six dose levels (0.01-10 mg/kg). Three patients had partial responses: one hepatocellular carcinoma, two cutaneous melanoma. Antecedent anti-PD-1, anti-PD-L1 or anti-CTLA-4 therapy was permissible, with about 39% having received some.

The TCR sequence derives from an adult with an advanced solid tumor such as melanoma, head and neck, liver or kidney cancer. The chain employs TRBV21-1 and TRBJ2-7; the table's TRBD2 call for D was not verified on the DNA. TRBV21-1 is classified as a pseudogene. The sequencing used CD4+ or CD8+ T cells sorted from blood, collected in a trial of the OX40 agonist ivuxolimab. In DNA, the CDR3 is TGTGCCAGCAGCAGGAGCCGGGAGTCGGTCTCCTACGAGCAGTACTTC. It translates to CASSRSRESVSYEQYF.